This T cell receptor beta chain was documented in a study of sequential checkpoint blockade in melanoma. Across the study: Maintenance nivolumab came after either treatment sequence.

Treatment: randomized to nivolumab then ipilimumab (arm A) or the reverse (arm B). This clone was counted a few times. The V end was cut by 8 bases, the J end by 1 base, with 11 bases between. Germline V CDR1 and CDR2: KGHSH, LQKENI. This CDR3 comprises 13 residues. Measured with immunoSEQ multiplex PCR; TCRdb has only the in-frame clones, and not every one. This sample has about 1,700 clones, with 19% found just once. The TCR sequence derives from a human donor with melanoma. This sequence joins TRBV18 and TRBJ1-1; tentatively, D is TRBD1 (6 bases). Sequenced here: tumor tissue (inferred from file names), sampled from a patient given nivolumab and ipilimumab in sequence. CDR3 DNA: TGTGCCAGCGGGGGGCTCGGGAACACTGAAGCTTTCTTT. Translation: CASGGLGNTEAFF.